The next 14 T cell receptor beta chains were all read from a single sample in a study of T cells after yellow fever vaccination. TCRdb re-called the 5' RACE reads with MiXCR, one entry per CDR3 protein. The sample gives 300,000 or so distinct CDR3 sequences, 13% of which show up once; 0.5% to 0.6% is in the top ten. Sample: CD4+ T cells sorted from PBMCs, taken 45 days after the yellow fever booster vaccination. Receptors originate from a man aged 25-40 years who received the YFV17D yellow fever vaccine.

This chain links TRBV12-3 or TRBV12-4 with TRBJ2-6, with D perhaps matching TRBD2 (6 bases). Trimming stripped 8 bases from V and 3 bases from J, with 17 bases between. The CDR3 is 16 residues long. The CDR3 DNA reads TGTGCCAGCGATTTCCCCGGGGGAGATGGGGCCAACGTCCTGACTTTC. This sequence encodes CASDFPGGDGANVLTF.

This clonotype was recorded a few times. The chain links TRBV27 to TRBJ2-7; no reliable D call. Per the germline V gene, CDR1 is MNHEY and CDR2 is SMNVEV (reference sequence). This CDR3 region has 13 residues. The V and J ends lost 10 bases and 2 bases respectively, with 15 bases between them. CDR3 in amino acids: CATGRRRAYEQYF. The CDR3 DNA follows: TGTGCCACCGGCAGGAGACGCGCCTACGAGCAGTACTTC.

The V and J genes are TRBV12-3 or TRBV12-4 and TRBJ2-7, with D hard to call. With 6 bases removed from V and 5 bases from J, the gap between germline ends came to 26 bases. The length of the CDR3 is 17 residues. DNA for the CDR3: TGTGCCAGCAGCCACCCCCCCAGGACCAATAGTCTCAACGAGCAGTACTTC. As protein: CASSHPPRTNSLNEQYF.

The chain carries TRBV11-2 and TRBJ2-1; 14 positions agree with TRBD2. CDR1 is SGHAT, CDR2 FQNNGV, per germline. The ends lost 4 bases at V and 5 bases at J; junction bases unmatched: 7. This CDR3 spans 17 amino acids. The CDR3 reads CASSSGLAGVRDNEQFF. The CDR3 nucleotides read TGTGCCAGCAGCTCGGGACTAGCGGGAGTTCGGGACAATGAGCAGTTCTTC. The variable domain in full, with the rest retrieved from reference TRBV11-2 and TRBJ2-1, is EAGVAQSPRYKIIEKRQSVAFWCNPISGHATLYWYQQILGQGPKLLIQFQNNGVVDDSQLPKDRFSAERLKGVDSTLKIQPAKLEDSAVYLCASSSGLAGVRDNEQFFGPGTRLTVL.

In its sample, this clonotype was seen a few times. V is TRBV5-1 and J is TRBJ2-5; possible D gene TRBD2, 6 bases. CDR3 length equals 13 residues. The ends were cut back, 2 bases at V and 3 bases at J, with 8 bases in the middle. Germline V gene sequence: CDR1 SGHRS, CDR2 YFSETQ. The CDR3 DNA follows: TGCGCCAGCAGCTTCGGACTAAAAGAGACCCAGTACTTC. Residues: CASSFGLKETQYF.

This clonotype was counted only a few times. The V call is TRBV5-6, the J call TRBJ2-6; 10 bases are a match to TRBD1. From germline, CDR1 is SGHDT and CDR2 YYEEEE. The CDR3 contains 15 residues. V was clipped by 4 bases and J by 2 bases; unmatched bases: 0. The CDR3: CASSGTGAGANVLTF. The CDR3 bases are TGTGCCAGCAGCGGGACAGGGGCTGGGGCCAACGTCCTGACTTTC.

The gene calls are TRBV15 and TRBJ2-1, with D hard to call. V was trimmed by 0 bases and J by 12 bases, leaving 12 bases between them. Germline V gene lookup returns CDR1 LNHNV and CDR2 YYDKDF (reference sequence). This CDR3 has 13 residues. In nucleotides, the CDR3 is TGTGCCACCAGCAGAGATAGGATAGTAGGGCAGTTCTTC. It translates to CATSRDRIVGQFF.

This clonotype has just a few counts. The rearrangement joins TRBV5-1 to TRBJ2-1, with D perhaps TRBD1 (6 bases). This CDR3 region has 14 residues. The V gene lost 2 bases and the J gene lost 4 bases, with 10 bases spanning the gap. Germline CDR1 SGHRS, CDR2 YFSETQ. The CDR3 region has the DNA TGCGCCAGCAGCTTCAAGGACAGATACAATGAGCAGTTCTTC. Protein sequence: CASSFKDRYNEQFF.

This clonotype turned up a few times. The rearrangement links TRBV6-1 to TRBJ2-1, with D unresolved. Trimming stripped 6 bases from V and 6 bases from J, with 18 bases between. The CDR3 contains 15 residues. Per the germline V gene, CDR1 is MNHNS and CDR2 is SASEGT. CDR3 DNA sequence: TGTGCCAGCAGGGGCGGAATCCGAGTCAGCAATGAGCAGTTCTTC. Its translation is CASRGGIRVSNEQFF.

This chain uses TRBV2 with TRBJ2-3; D gene ambiguous. CDR3 size: 12 residues. The germline gives CDR1 SNHLY, CDR2 FYNNEI. Trimming took 8 bases from V and 0 from J, leaving 6 bases between them. The CDR3 DNA reads TGTGCCAGCGGATGGAGCACAGATACGCAGTATTTT. Translating it yields CASGWSTDTQYF.

This clonotype was counted many times. The rearrangement links TRBV29-1 to TRBJ1-1; a weak D match, TRBD1 (5 bases). The CDR3 spans 13 residues. Trimming took off 4 bases at V and 5 bases at J, with 14 bases between the two ends. Germline V gene lookup returns CDR1 SQVTM and CDR2 ANQGSEA. CDR3 in DNA: TGCAGCGTTGTGGGGGTCTACTGGACTGAAGCTTTCTTT. Translated, it gives CSVVGVYWTEAFF.

The J gene is TRBJ2-1, the V gene TRBV6-1; 10 positions agree with TRBD2. The CDR3 spans 15 residues. Germline assignment: CDR1 MNHNS and CDR2 SASEGT. V dropped 5 bases and J dropped 8; count of bases not matched to a gene: 9. CDR3 residues: CASSRGLAQNDEQFF. Written as DNA, the CDR3 is TGTGCCAGCAGTCGGGGACTAGCGCAGAACGATGAGCAGTTCTTC.

This clonotype occurred many times. This chain links TRBV9 with TRBJ2-3, with D hard to call. CDR1 and CDR2 from the germline V gene are SGDLS and YYNGEE. Trimming stripped 3 bases from V and 2 bases from J, with 10 bases between. This CDR3 has 14 residues. The CDR3 region has the DNA TGTGCCAGCAGCGCGCTAGGATCCACAGATACGCAGTATTTT. This sequence encodes CASSALGSTDTQYF.

CDR3 sequence reads: CASERSYTQYF. CDR3 nucleotide sequence: TGTGCCAGCGAGAGGAGCTATACGCAGTATTTT. The chain joins TRBV28 to TRBJ2-3; D ambiguous. The CDR3 runs to 11 residues. V lost 8 bases and J 7 bases, leaving 10 bases between the germline ends. Looked up from germline, CDR1 is MDHEN and CDR2 is SYDVKM.